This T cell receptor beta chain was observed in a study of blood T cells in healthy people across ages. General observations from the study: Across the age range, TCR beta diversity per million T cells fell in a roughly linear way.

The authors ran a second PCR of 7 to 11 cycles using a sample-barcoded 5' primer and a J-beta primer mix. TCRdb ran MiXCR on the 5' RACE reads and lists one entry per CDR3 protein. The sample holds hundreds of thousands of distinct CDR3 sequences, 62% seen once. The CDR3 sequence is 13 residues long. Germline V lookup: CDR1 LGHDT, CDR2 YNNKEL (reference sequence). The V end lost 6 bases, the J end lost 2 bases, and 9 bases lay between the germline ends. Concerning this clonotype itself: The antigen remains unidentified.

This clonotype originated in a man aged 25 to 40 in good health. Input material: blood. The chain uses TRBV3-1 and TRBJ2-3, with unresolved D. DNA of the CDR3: TGTGCCAGCAGTGGCCATTACACAGATACGCAGTATTTT. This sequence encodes CASSGHYTDTQYF.